The 18 T cell receptor beta chains presented below share a single source sample, sequenced in a study of cytomegalovirus exposure and HLA in healthy donors. TCRdb's table, derived via immunoSEQ multiplex PCR, lists solely in-frame clones and lacks some. The data contain fewer than 85,000 clones, over 85% of them singletons. Sequenced material: PBMCs. The source is a woman under 30 in good health and CMV-seropositive.

The chain carries TRBV28 and TRBJ2-1, with TRBD1 identical over 9 bases. Trimming cost V 2 bases and J 6 bases; bases outside gene matches: 8. This CDR3 comprises 16 residues. The germline gives CDR1 MDHEN, CDR2 SYDVKM. The CDR3 protein is CASSLRPTGGLNEQFF. The CDR3 DNA reads as TGTGCCAGCAGTTTAAGGCCCACAGGGGGCCTCAATGAGCAGTTCTTC.

V and J are TRBV10-3 and TRBJ1-1, with D maybe TRBD1 (5 bases). Germline CDR1 ENHRY, CDR2 SYGVKD. Trimming took off 2 bases at V and 5 bases at J, with 9 bases between the two ends. The CDR3 covers 13 residues. In DNA form, the CDR3 reads TGTGCCATCAGTGAGCCAGGGAGGACTGAAGCTTTCTTT. It codes for CAISEPGRTEAFF.

The chain recombines TRBV5-5 with TRBJ2-5; D is undetermined. The CDR3 loop spans 14 amino acids. Germline V gene lookup returns CDR1 SGHKS and CDR2 YYEKEE (reference sequence). Deletions cut 1 base from V and 1 base from J, with 8 bases between. CDR3 loop: CASSLWAAQETQYF. For the CDR3, the DNA is TGTGCCAGCAGCTTGTGGGCAGCCCAAGAGACCCAGTACTTC. Complete variable domain (other parts from reference TRBV5-5 and TRBJ2-5): DAGVTQSPTHLIKTRGQQVTLRCSPISGHKSVSWYQQVLGQGPQFIFQYYEKEERGRGNFPDRFSARQFPNYSSELNVNALLLGDSALYLCASSLWAAQETQYFGPGTRLLVL.

As concerns this clone: Germline is not matched at one junction end, which may reflect a read error. The chain joins TRBV7-7 to TRBJ2-5; a possible D gene is TRBD1 (6 bases). This CDR3 spans 13 amino acids. Germline lookup yields CDR1 SSHAT and CDR2 FNYEAQ (reference sequence). CDR3 DNA sequence: TGTGCTAGCAGCTTAAACAGGGTGGAGACCCAGTACTTC. It encodes CASSLNRVETQYF. Complete variable domain (other parts from reference TRBV7-7 and TRBJ2-5): GAGVSQSPRYKVTKRGQDVTLRCDPISSHATLYWYQQALGQGPEFLTYFNYEAQPDKSGLPSDRFSAERPEGSISTLTIQRTEQRDSAMYRCASSLNRVETQYFGPGTRLLVL.

In its sample, this clone was seen once. J is TRBJ1-4 and V is TRBV30, with D possibly TRBD1 on 6 matching bases. Between the trimmed V and J ends, which lost 5 bases and 7 bases, there was a span of 14 bases. CDR3 length equals 13 residues. Germline CDR1 GTSNPN, CDR2 SVGIG (reference sequence). The CDR3: CAWGRQGSEKLFF. The CDR3, as DNA: TGTGCCTGGGGCCGGCAGGGGAGTGAAAAACTGTTTTTT.

The rearrangement joins TRBV11-2 to TRBJ2-5; maybe TRBD2 (6 bases). Germline CDR1 is SGHAT and CDR2 is FQNNGV. The CDR3 is 15 amino acids. Deletions cut 2 bases from V and 3 bases from J, with 13 bases between. The CDR3 coding sequence is TGTGCCAGCAGCTTAAGTTGGGTAGCGGAAGAGACCCAGTACTTC. Its translation: CASSLSWVAEETQYF.

The rearrangement links TRBV7-8 to TRBJ1-1; possibly TRBD1 for D (6 bases). CDR3 size: 14 residues. Germline loops: CDR1 SGHVS, CDR2 FQNEAQ. V was clipped by 3 bases and J by 5 bases, with 13 bases between them. The CDR3 sequence is CASSFGGAGTEAFF. In DNA, the CDR3 is TGTGCCAGCAGCTTCGGGGGGGCAGGAACTGAAGCTTTCTTT.

The chain has TRBV14 and TRBJ2-4; D call uncertain. V was shortened by 1 base and J by 0 bases, with 4 bases between the two germline ends. This CDR3 region has 14 residues. The germline V gene encodes CDR1 SGHDN and CDR2 FVKESK. The CDR3 bases are TGTGCCAGCAGCCAAGCGGGAGCCAAAAACATTCAGTACTTC. Translated: CASSQAGAKNIQYF.

This chain joins TRBV19 and TRBJ2-1, with 13 bases that match TRBD2. The V gene's germline CDR1 is LNHDA and CDR2 SQIVND (reference sequence). With V trimmed by 5 bases and J by 9 bases, 4 bases remained unmatched. The CDR3 covers 14 residues. The CDR3 loop is CASSPWTSGGEQFF. CDR3 sequence (DNA): TGTGCCAGTAGTCCCTGGACTAGCGGGGGTGAGCAGTTCTTC.

This clone has more than one count but fewer than ten. CDR3 DNA: TGCGCCAGCAGCCAAGAAACAGGGGTCGTGTTACATGGCTACACCTTC. Protein sequence: CASSQETGVVLHGYTF. The chain recombines TRBV4-1 with TRBJ1-2, with 7 bases identical to TRBD1. CDR3 length: 16 amino acids. The J segment lost 6 bases and the V segment lost 0 bases, leaving 10 bases of the junction unmatched. Germline lookup yields CDR1 MGHRA and CDR2 YSYEKL.

CDR3 in DNA: TGCGCCAGCAGCCAAGAGCCAAGGGTAGCGGGGGGGAATGAGCAGTTCTTC. Translating it yields CASSQEPRVAGGNEQFF. The chain carries TRBV4-1 and TRBJ2-1, with 11 bases that match TRBD2. This CDR3 region has 17 residues. V gave up 0 bases and J gave up 7 bases; unmatched junction bases: 8. Germline V CDR1 and CDR2: MGHRA, YSYEKL.

In this sample, this clone turned up once. The chain couples TRBV7-2 to TRBJ2-5; D unresolved. The CDR3 runs 11 residues. With 6 bases removed from V and 5 bases from J, the gap between germline ends came to 7 bases. Germline CDR1 is SGHTA and CDR2 is FQGNSA. For the CDR3, the DNA is TGTGCCAGCAGGTTCGGGGAGACCCAGTACTTC. It yields the protein CASRFGETQYF.

The V and J genes are TRBV13 and TRBJ2-3; TRBD2 agrees at 11 bases. Germline trimming cut 3 bases from V and 2 bases from J; bases unmatched to any gene: 4. The CDR3 is 16 residues long. The germline V gene encodes CDR1 PRHDT and CDR2 FYEKMQ (reference sequence). The CDR3 loop is CASSFVAGGPTDTQYF. CDR3 coding DNA: TGTGCCAGCAGCTTTGTAGCGGGGGGGCCCACAGATACGCAGTATTTT.

This clone has a handful of counts. The gene calls are TRBV18 and TRBJ1-5, with a possible D match to TRBD1 (5 bases). CDR1 KGHSH and CDR2 LQKENI come from the germline V gene. Trimming pared 5 bases from V and 3 bases from J, leaving 20 bases between. CDR3 length: 17 amino acids. CDR3 in amino acids: CASSAIQAPWVNQPQHF. The DNA for the CDR3 is TGTGCCAGCTCAGCAATACAGGCCCCCTGGGTCAATCAGCCCCAGCATTTT.

In DNA, the CDR3 is TGTGCCAGCAGCCGAACAGGGCCGGGCGGCTACACCTTC. Translating gives CASSRTGPGGYTF. This rearrangement joins TRBV5-6 to TRBJ1-2, with D tentatively TRBD1 (6 bases). With 4 bases removed from V and 8 bases from J, the gap between germline ends came to 15 bases. Germline-derived CDR1 and CDR2 are SGHDT and YYEEEE. This CDR3 is built from 13 residues.

The chain joins TRBV9 to TRBJ2-5; 7 bases map to TRBD2. The germline gives CDR1 SGDLS, CDR2 YYNGEE. CDR3 length: 15 amino acids. The J segment lost 4 bases and the V segment lost 2 bases, leaving 8 bases of the junction unmatched. The CDR3 nucleotides are TGTGCCAGCAGCGTCCTAGGGGAGGGTCTAGAGACCCAGTACTTC. Its translation: CASSVLGEGLETQYF.

V usage is TRBV25-1 and J usage is TRBJ2-2, with a possible D match to TRBD2 (5 bases). Trimming left V 4 bases short and J 5 bases short, with 5 bases between. CDR1 is MGHDK and CDR2 is SYGVNS in the germline V gene. This CDR3 is 12 amino acids long. CDR3 loop: CASSGLTGELFF. CDR3 sequence (DNA): TGTGCCAGCAGTGGACTAACCGGGGAGCTGTTTTTT.

The chain combines TRBV28 with TRBJ2-2, with D unresolved. This CDR3 is built from 14 residues. Trimming removed 8 bases from V and 4 bases from J, with 14 bases in between. Germline lookup yields CDR1 MDHEN and CDR2 SYDVKM. The CDR3 coding sequence is TGTGCCAGCGTCACCCAGACAAGCACCGGGGAGCTGTTTTTT. Its protein is CASVTQTSTGELFF.